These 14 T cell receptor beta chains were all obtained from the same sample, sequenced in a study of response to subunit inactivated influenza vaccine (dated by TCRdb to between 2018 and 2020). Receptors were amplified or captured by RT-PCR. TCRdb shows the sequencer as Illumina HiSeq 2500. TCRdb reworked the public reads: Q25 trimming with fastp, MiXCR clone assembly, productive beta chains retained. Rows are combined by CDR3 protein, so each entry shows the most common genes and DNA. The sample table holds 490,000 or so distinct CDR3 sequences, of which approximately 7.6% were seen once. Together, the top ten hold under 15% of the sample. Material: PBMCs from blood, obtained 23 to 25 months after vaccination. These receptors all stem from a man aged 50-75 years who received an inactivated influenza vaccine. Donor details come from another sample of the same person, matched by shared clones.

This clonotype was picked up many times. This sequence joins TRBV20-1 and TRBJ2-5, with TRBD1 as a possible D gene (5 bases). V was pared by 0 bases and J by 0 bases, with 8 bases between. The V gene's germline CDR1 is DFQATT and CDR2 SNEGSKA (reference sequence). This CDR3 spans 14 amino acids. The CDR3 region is CSARDIRDQETQYF. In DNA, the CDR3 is TGCAGTGCTAGAGATATCAGGGACCAAGAGACCCAGTACTTC.

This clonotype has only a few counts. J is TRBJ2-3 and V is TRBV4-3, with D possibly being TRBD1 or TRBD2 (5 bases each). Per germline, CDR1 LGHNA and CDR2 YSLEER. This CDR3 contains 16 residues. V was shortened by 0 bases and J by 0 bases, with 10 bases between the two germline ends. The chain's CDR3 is CASSQDRGRSTDTQYF. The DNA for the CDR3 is TGCGCCAGCAGCCAAGATCGGGGCAGAAGCACAGATACGCAGTATTTT.

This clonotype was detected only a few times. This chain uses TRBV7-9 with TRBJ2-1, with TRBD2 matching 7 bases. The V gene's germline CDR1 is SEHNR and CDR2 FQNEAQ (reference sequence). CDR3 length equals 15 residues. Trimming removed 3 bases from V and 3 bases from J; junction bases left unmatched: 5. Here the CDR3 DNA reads TGTGCCAGCAGCTTTATAAGCGGGAACTACAATGAGCAGTTCTTC. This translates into CASSFISGNYNEQFF.

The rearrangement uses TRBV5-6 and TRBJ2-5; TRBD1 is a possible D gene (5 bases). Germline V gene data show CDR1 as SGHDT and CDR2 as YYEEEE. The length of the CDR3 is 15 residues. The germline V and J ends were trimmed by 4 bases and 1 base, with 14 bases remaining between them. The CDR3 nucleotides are TGTGCCAGCAGCATCTATGGACATCTCCAAGAGACCCAGTACTTC. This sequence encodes CASSIYGHLQETQYF.

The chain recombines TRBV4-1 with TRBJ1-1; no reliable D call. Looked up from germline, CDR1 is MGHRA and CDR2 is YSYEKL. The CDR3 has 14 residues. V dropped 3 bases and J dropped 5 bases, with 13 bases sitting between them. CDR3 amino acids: CASSHPRTGTEAFF. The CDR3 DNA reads TGCGCCAGCAGCCACCCCCGAACGGGGACTGAAGCTTTCTTT.

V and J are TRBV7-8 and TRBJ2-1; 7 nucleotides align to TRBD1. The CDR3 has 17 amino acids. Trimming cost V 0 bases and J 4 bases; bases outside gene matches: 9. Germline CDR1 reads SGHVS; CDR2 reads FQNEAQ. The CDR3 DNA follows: TGTGCCAGCAGCTTAGCCCCACAGGGGACCTCATACAATGAGCAGTTCTTC. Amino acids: CASSLAPQGTSYNEQFF.

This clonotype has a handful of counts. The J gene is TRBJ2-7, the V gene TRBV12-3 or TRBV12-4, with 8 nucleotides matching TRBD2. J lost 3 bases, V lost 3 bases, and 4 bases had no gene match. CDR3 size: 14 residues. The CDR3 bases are TGTGCCAGCAGTTTCGGGACTAGTTTCTACGAGCAGTACTTC. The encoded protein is CASSFGTSFYEQYF.

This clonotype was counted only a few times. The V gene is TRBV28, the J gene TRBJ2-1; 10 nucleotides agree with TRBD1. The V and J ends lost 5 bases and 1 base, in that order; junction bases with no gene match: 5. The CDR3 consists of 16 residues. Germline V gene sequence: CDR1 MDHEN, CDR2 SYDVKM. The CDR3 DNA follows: TGTGCCAGCAGTCAGGACAGGGGGTGGTCCTACAATGAGCAGTTCTTC. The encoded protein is CASSQDRGWSYNEQFF.

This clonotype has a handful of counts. CDR3 DNA: TGCAGTGTTGCAAGGCAGGGGGAATACAATGAGCAGTTCTTC. It codes for CSVARQGEYNEQFF. The chain employs TRBV20-1 and TRBJ2-1; 7 bases align to TRBD1. Germline CDR1 is DFQATT and CDR2 is SNEGSKA (reference sequence). The CDR3 sequence is 14 residues long. With V trimmed by 7 bases and J by 4 bases, 10 bases remained unmatched.

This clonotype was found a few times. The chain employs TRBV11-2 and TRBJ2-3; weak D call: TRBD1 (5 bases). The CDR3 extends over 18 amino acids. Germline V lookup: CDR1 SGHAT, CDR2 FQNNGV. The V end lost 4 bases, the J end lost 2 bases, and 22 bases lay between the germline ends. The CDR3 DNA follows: TGTGCCAGCAGCTCCCTGGGTATTAAAGGGGTGAACACAGATACGCAGTATTTT. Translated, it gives CASSSLGIKGVNTDTQYF. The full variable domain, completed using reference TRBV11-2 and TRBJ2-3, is EAGVAQSPRYKIIEKRQSVAFWCNPISGHATLYWYQQILGQGPKLLIQFQNNGVVDDSQLPKDRFSAERLKGVDSTLKIQPAKLEDSAVYLCASSSLGIKGVNTDTQYFGPGTRLTVL.

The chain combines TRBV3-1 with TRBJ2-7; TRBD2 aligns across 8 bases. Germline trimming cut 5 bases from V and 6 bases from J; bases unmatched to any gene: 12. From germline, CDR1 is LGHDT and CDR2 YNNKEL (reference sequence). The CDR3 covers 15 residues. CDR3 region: CASSTVGGALVEQYF. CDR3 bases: TGTGCCAGCAGCACCGTCGGGGGGGCTCTGGTCGAGCAGTACTTC.

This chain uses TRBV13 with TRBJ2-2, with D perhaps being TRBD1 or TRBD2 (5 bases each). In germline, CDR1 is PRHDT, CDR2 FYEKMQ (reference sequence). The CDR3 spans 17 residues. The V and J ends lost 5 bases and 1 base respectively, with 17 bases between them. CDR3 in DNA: TGTGCCAGCAGCCAACTAGTCGGGACCCAGAACACCGGGGAGCTGTTTTTT. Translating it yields CASSQLVGTQNTGELFF.

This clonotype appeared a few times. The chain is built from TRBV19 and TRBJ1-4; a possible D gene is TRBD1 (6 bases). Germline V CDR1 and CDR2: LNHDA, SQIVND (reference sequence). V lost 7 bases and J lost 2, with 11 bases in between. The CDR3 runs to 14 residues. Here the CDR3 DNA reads TGTGCCAGTAAGAGGGGGACTACTAATGAAAAACTGTTTTTT. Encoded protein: CASKRGTTNEKLFF.

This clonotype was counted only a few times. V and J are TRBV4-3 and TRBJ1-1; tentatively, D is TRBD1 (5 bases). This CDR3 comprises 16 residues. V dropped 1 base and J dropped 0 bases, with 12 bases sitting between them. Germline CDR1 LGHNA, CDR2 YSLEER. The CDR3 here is CASSQGFQGMNTEAFF. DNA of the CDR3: TGCGCCAGCAGCCAAGGGTTCCAGGGCATGAACACTGAAGCTTTCTTT.